This T cell receptor beta chain was recovered during a study of control samples from healthy donors and cancer patients. This clone was picked up a small number of times. V was pared by 3 bases and J by 2 bases, with 5 bases between. Germline V gene lookup returns CDR1 SNHLY and CDR2 FYNNEI. The CDR3 totals 13 residues. Clones were read by immunoSEQ multiplex PCR, and TCRdb kept only the in-frame ones, dropping some. The table records 120,000 to 150,000 clones, roughly 93% of them present only once. The receptor was isolated from a man between 18 and 35 years old in good health. This chain connects TRBV2 to TRBJ2-1; a possible D gene is TRBD1 (5 bases). Sequenced sample: blood. The CDR3 DNA follows: TGTGCCAGCAGTGAGGGGCCCTACAATGAGCAGTTCTTC. This encodes CASSEGPYNEQFF.